These 21 T cell receptor beta chains came from one sample sequenced in a study of CD8+ T cells in alopecia areata. Described treatment: oral pan-JAK inhibitor, 5-10 mg twice daily. Reverse transcribed after extraction, RNA yielded cDNA as the sequencing template. Clones were read by immunoSEQ multiplex PCR, and TCRdb kept only the in-frame ones, dropping some. The sample contains 200,000 or so clones, roughly 60% of which appear only once. Sample: CD4+ T cells sorted from blood, taken at week 24, from a patient treated with tofacitinib. The receptors originated from a human donor with alopecia areata.

This sequence joins TRBV5-1 and TRBJ1-1, with D maybe TRBD1 (5 bases). The V end was cut by 10 bases, the J end by 4 bases, with 14 bases between. Per germline, CDR1 SGHRS and CDR2 YFSETQ. The CDR3 has 12 residues. Here the CDR3 reads CASSSRGTEAFF. DNA for the CDR3: TGCGCCTCTTCAAGTAGGGGCACTGAAGCTTTCTTT.

The V and J genes are TRBV18 and TRBJ2-1; weak D call: TRBD1 (6 bases). Trimming removed 2 bases at V and 9 bases at J, with 11 bases between. Germline assignment: CDR1 KGHSH and CDR2 LQKENI. The CDR3 spans 13 residues. For the CDR3, the DNA is TGTGCCAGCTCACCATCAGGGGTCCCTGAGCAGTTCTTC. It translates to CASSPSGVPEQFF.

In its sample, this clone was seen a few times. V usage is TRBV4-1 and J usage is TRBJ2-3, with D tentatively TRBD2 (6 bases). Trimming removed 5 bases from V and 1 base from J, with 16 bases in between. CDR3 length: 16 residues. Germline V CDR1 and CDR2: MGHRA, YSYEKL. CDR3 nucleotides: TGCGCCAGCAGCGGGTACGTAGGAGGGGGCACAGATACGCAGTATTTT. This codes for CASSGYVGGGTDTQYF.

This clone came up a few times. This chain links TRBV4-1 with TRBJ2-1; maybe TRBD2 (6 bases). V was clipped by 3 bases and J by 8 bases, with 20 bases between them. CDR3 length: 16 amino acids. Per germline, CDR1 MGHRA and CDR2 YSYEKL. The CDR3 is CASSHGGFGGRDEQFF. The CDR3 DNA reads as TGCGCCAGCAGCCACGGTGGGTTCGGGGGTCGCGATGAGCAGTTCTTC.

The rearrangement links TRBV7-9 to TRBJ1-3, with D maybe TRBD1 (6 bases). Trimming removed 3 bases from V and 4 bases from J, with 7 bases in between. Germline V gene data show CDR1 as SEHNR and CDR2 as FQNEAQ (reference sequence). The CDR3 totals 13 residues. The CDR3 sequence is CASSFDRGNTIYF. CDR3 nucleotide sequence: TGTGCCAGCAGCTTCGACAGGGGAAACACCATATATTTT.

This clone was detected only a few times. The J gene is TRBJ1-2, the V gene TRBV25-1; perhaps TRBD1 as D (5 bases). Trimming stripped 8 bases from V and 9 bases from J, with 22 bases between. Germline V gene sequence: CDR1 MGHDK, CDR2 SYGVNS. This CDR3 region has 14 residues. CDR3 sequence (DNA): TGTGCCAGCCAAACCCTTGACAGCCTAGGGAGCTACACCTTC. Protein sequence: CASQTLDSLGSYTF.

The J gene is TRBJ2-7, the V gene TRBV7-2; D may be TRBD1 (6 bases). The CDR3 loop spans 14 amino acids. Germline-derived CDR1 and CDR2 are SGHTA and FQGNSA. V dropped 5 bases and J dropped 3 bases, with 14 bases sitting between them. For the CDR3, the DNA is TGTGCCAGCAGCCAGGGGACCGTACTCTACGAGCAGTACTTC. Translating gives CASSQGTVLYEQYF.

This chain connects TRBV7-2 to TRBJ2-1; D gene unclear. CDR1 SGHTA and CDR2 FQGNSA come from the germline V gene. Trimming shortened V by 3 bases and J by 15 bases, and 12 bases separated the two germline ends. This CDR3 region has 11 residues. Written as DNA, the CDR3 is TGTGCCAGCAGCTTGTCAGACTTGCCGTTCTTC. This gives the protein CASSLSDLPFF.

This chain links TRBV18 with TRBJ1-2, with D possibly TRBD1 on 5 matching bases. The V end was cut by 7 bases, the J end by 8 bases, with 20 bases between. Germline lookup yields CDR1 KGHSH and CDR2 LQKENI. The CDR3 spans 14 residues. In nucleotides, the CDR3 is TGTGCCAGCTTCCTGCTGGAGGACAAAGGAGGCTACACCTTC. Protein sequence: CASFLLEDKGGYTF.

V gene TRBV15 combines with J gene TRBJ1-5; D gene unclear. In germline, CDR1 is LNHNV, CDR2 YYDKDF (reference sequence). CDR3 length: 16 amino acids. The V gene lost 5 bases and the J gene lost 4 bases, with 18 bases spanning the gap. The CDR3 DNA follows: TGTGCCACCAGCCAAAGCCGCCTCCTGGGGAATCAGCCCCAGCATTTT. Translated, it gives CATSQSRLLGNQPQHF. The full variable domain, its missing parts supplied by reference TRBV15 and TRBJ1-5, is DAMVIQNPRYQVTQFGKPVTLSCSQTLNHNVMYWYQQKSSQAPKLLFHYYDKDFNNEADTPDNFQSRRPNTSFCFLDIRSPGLGDTAMYLCATSQSRLLGNQPQHFGDGTRLSIL.

This clone was counted between two and nine times. DNA for the CDR3: TGTGCCAGCCAGGTGGGCGGGGCGAACACCGGGGAGCTGTTTTTT. This codes for CASQVGGANTGELFF. The rearrangement links TRBV5-4 to TRBJ2-2, with D possibly being TRBD2 (6 bases). This CDR3 is 15 amino acids long. Trimming shortened V by 7 bases and J by 0 bases, and 13 bases separated the two germline ends. Germline-derived CDR1 and CDR2 are SGHNT and YYREEE (reference sequence).

J is TRBJ1-5 and V is TRBV25-1; D gene uncertain. The CDR3 loop spans 14 amino acids. From germline, CDR1 is MGHDK and CDR2 SYGVNS. Trimming took 3 bases from V and 3 from J, leaving 9 bases between them. Here the CDR3 reads CASSDSGFNQPQHF. As DNA, the CDR3 is TGTGCCAGCAGTGACTCAGGCTTCAATCAGCCCCAGCATTTT.

The chain is built from TRBV29-1 and TRBJ1-2, with 9 bases that match TRBD1. After removal of 1 base from V and 6 bases from J, the junction contained 12 bases not matched to a gene. In germline, CDR1 is SQVTM, CDR2 ANQGSEA. This CDR3 has 16 amino acids. The CDR3: CSVEGPRDRVANGYTF. The DNA for the CDR3 is TGCAGCGTTGAAGGCCCTAGGGACAGGGTAGCGAATGGCTACACCTTC.

The V call is TRBV27, the J call TRBJ1-2, with D uncertain. The CDR3 is 16 amino acids. Germline V gives CDR1 MNHEY, CDR2 SMNVEV (reference sequence). V lost 2 bases, J lost 3 bases, and 16 bases lay in between. The CDR3 bases are TGTGCCAGCAGTTTAGATGGAGACAATCGCTACTATGGCTACACCTTC. Its translation: CASSLDGDNRYYGYTF.

This sequence joins TRBV5-1 and TRBJ2-5; D not resolved. Trimming took 0 bases from V and 4 from J, leaving 13 bases between them. Germline loops: CDR1 SGHRS, CDR2 YFSETQ. CDR3 length: 15 amino acids. DNA of the CDR3: TGCGCCAGCAGCTTGGGGGTAGGAGCAGGAGAGACCCAGTACTTC. Amino acids: CASSLGVGAGETQYF.

V usage is TRBV30 and J usage is TRBJ2-3; weak D call: TRBD2 (6 bases). This CDR3 is 12 amino acids long. Germline CDR1 and CDR2: GTSNPN and SVGIG (reference sequence). V lost 7 bases to trimming and J lost 5 bases, with 13 bases between them. CDR3 region: CASSVGGDTQYF. The CDR3 DNA reads TGTGCCTCCTCGGTGGGAGGAGATACGCAGTATTTT.

The chain recombines TRBV5-1 with TRBJ2-1; D is ambiguous. In germline, CDR1 is SGHRS, CDR2 YFSETQ. The germline V and J ends were trimmed by 4 bases and 0 bases, with 14 bases remaining between them. CDR3 size: 16 residues. The CDR3 sequence: CASSDHRVSSYNEQFF. In DNA form, the CDR3 reads TGCGCCAGCAGCGACCACCGGGTGAGCTCCTACAATGAGCAGTTCTTC.

This chain joins TRBV2 and TRBJ2-7; 10 bases are shared with TRBD2. Looked up from germline, CDR1 is SNHLY and CDR2 is FYNNEI. V was clipped by 5 bases and J by 4 bases; unmatched bases: 8. There are 15 residues in the CDR3. The CDR3 protein is CASSIGLAAPYEQYF. The CDR3 DNA is TGTGCCAGCAGTATCGGACTAGCGGCTCCTTACGAGCAGTACTTC. Based on the CDR3 plus reference TRBV2 and TRBJ2-7, the full variable domain is EPEVTQTPSHQVTQMGQEVILRCVPISNHLYFYWYRQILGQKVEFLVSFYNNEISEKSEIFDDQFSVERPDGSNFTLKIRSTKLEDSAMYFCASSIGLAAPYEQYFGPGTRLTVT.

V is TRBV7-9 and J is TRBJ2-1, with D unclear. This CDR3 region has 11 residues. The germline V gene encodes CDR1 SEHNR and CDR2 FQNEAQ (reference sequence). V was shortened by 4 bases and J by 9 bases, with 7 bases between the two germline ends. For the CDR3, the DNA is TGTGCCAGCAGCTCCCGGACTGAGCAGTTCTTC. The encoded protein is CASSSRTEQFF.

V is TRBV6-4 and J is TRBJ2-1, with 8 bases identical to TRBD2. The CDR3 is 15 amino acids. Germline V gene sequence: CDR1 MRHNA, CDR2 SNTAGT. J gave up 4 bases and V 3 bases, and 5 bases lay outside the gene matches. CDR3 coding DNA: TGTGCCAGCAGTGAGAGCGGGAGTTCGTACAATGAGCAGTTCTTC. Amino acids: CASSESGSSYNEQFF.

The chain carries TRBV4-3 and TRBJ2-1; D unclear. The V and J ends lost 1 base and 8 bases respectively, with 6 bases between them. Germline-derived CDR1 and CDR2 are LGHNA and YSLEER. This CDR3 spans 12 amino acids. The CDR3 protein is CASSQGRDEQFF. In nucleotides, the CDR3 is TGCGCCAGCAGCCAAGGACGCGATGAGCAGTTCTTC.